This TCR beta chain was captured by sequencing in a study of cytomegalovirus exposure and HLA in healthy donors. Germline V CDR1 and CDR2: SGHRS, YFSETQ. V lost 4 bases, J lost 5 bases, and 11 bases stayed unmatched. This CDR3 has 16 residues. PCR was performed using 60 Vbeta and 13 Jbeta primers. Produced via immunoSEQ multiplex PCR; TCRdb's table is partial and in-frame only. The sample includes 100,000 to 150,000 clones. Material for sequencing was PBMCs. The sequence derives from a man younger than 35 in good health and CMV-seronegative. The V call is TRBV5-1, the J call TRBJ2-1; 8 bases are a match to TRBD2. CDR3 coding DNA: TGCGCCAGCAGCAGTAAAGGGACTAGGGTAAACAATGAGCAGTTCTTC. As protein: CASSSKGTRVNNEQFF. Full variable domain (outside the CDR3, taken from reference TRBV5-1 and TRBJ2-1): KAGVTQTPRYLIKTRGQQVTLSCSPISGHRSVSWYQQTPGQGLQFLFEYFSETQRNKGNFPGRFSGRQFSNSRSEMNVSTLELGDSALYLCASSSKGTRVNNEQFFGPGTRLTVL.